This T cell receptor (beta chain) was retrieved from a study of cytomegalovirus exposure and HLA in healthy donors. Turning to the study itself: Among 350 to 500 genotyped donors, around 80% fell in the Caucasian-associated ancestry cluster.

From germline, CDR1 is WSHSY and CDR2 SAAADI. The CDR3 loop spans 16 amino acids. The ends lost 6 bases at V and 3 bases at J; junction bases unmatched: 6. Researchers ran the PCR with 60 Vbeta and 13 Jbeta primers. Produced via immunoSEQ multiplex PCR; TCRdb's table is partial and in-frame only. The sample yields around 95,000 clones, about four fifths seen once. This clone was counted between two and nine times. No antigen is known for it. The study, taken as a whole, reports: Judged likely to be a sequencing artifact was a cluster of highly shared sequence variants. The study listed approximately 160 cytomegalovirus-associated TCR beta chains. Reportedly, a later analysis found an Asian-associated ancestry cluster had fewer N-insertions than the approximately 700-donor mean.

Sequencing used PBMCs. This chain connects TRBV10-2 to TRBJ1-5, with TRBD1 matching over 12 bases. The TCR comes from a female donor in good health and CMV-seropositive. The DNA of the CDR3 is TGCGCCAGCAGCAAGGGGGACAGGGGGCTCAATCAGCCCCAGCATTTT. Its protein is CASSKGDRGLNQPQHF.